These 4 T cell receptor beta chains share one sample of origin, sequenced in a study of graft-versus-host responses after intestinal transplantation. Processing was applied to graft tissue in order to liberate intraepithelial and lamina propria lymphocytes. Using immunoSEQ multiplex PCR, the repertoire was profiled, and TCRdb retains in-frame clones only, with some absent. Of roughly 11,000 clones listed, about three quarters are singletons. Material: ileum tissue, obtained more than 140 days after intestinal transplantation. All receptors derive from a human patient who received an intestinal transplant, so some T cells may come from the graft donor.

The chain has TRBV18 and TRBJ1-2, with D perhaps TRBD1 (6 bases). V was shortened by 4 bases and J by 8 bases, with 17 bases between the two germline ends. Germline CDR1 KGHSH, CDR2 LQKENI. CDR3 length: 14 residues. CDR3 residues: CASSLQGSVGGYTF. The CDR3 DNA sequence: TGTGCCAGCTCACTCCAGGGGTCCGTTGGGGGCTACACCTTC.

This clone was seen once. The chain employs TRBV5-4 and TRBJ2-6, with a possible D match to TRBD2 (5 bases). The V gene's germline CDR1 is SGHNT and CDR2 YYREEE (reference sequence). Trimming stripped 2 bases from V and 0 bases from J, with 9 bases between. The CDR3 is 16 residues long. CDR3 coding DNA: TGTGCCAGCAGCTTCGGACTCGTCTCTGGGGCCAACGTCCTGACTTTC. Protein: CASSFGLVSGANVLTF.

The count of this clone is one. The genes are TRBV27 and TRBJ1-2; D is possibly TRBD1 (6 bases). Per the germline V gene, CDR1 is MNHEY and CDR2 is SMNVEV (reference sequence). Trimming shortened V by 5 bases and J by 8 bases, and 15 bases separated the two germline ends. This CDR3 comprises 13 residues. The DNA for the CDR3 is TGTGCCAGCAGTCTACAGGGAAGGGAGGGCTACACCTTC. It encodes CASSLQGREGYTF.

J is TRBJ2-7 and V is TRBV6-1; no clear D gene. CDR3 length equals 13 residues. The germline V and J ends were trimmed by 6 bases and 6 bases, with 15 bases remaining between them. Germline V CDR1 and CDR2: MNHNS, SASEGT. CDR3 protein: CASSSRRMSEQYF. Written as DNA, the CDR3 is TGTGCCAGCAGCTCTAGAAGGATGAGCGAGCAGTACTTC.